The T cell receptor beta chain described here comes from a study of T cell clusters in autoimmune cytopenias. Whole-study findings and limits: TRB repertoire shifts in secondary cytopenia and chronic lymphocytic leukemia mostly reflected lymphoma, not autoimmunity. No experiment has yet validated the function of the T cell clusters defined in silico. Clustering suggested that physiological T cell clusters were missing in primary autoimmune cytopenia patients.

Germline V lookup: CDR1 MGHRA, CDR2 YSYEKL. CDR3 size: 15 residues. On this clonotype itself: As yet, its antigen is unknown.

TRB was amplified by touch-down multiplex PCR, primer pools A and B combined. Using the multiplex PCR reads, TCRdb records one entry per CDR3 protein without DNA. The sample includes about 3,400 distinct CDR3 sequences. TRB amplification used around 260 ng of peripheral blood genomic DNA. The sequenced material came from peripheral blood. The chain couples TRBV4-1 to TRBJ1-5; lacking DNA, the TRBD1 call made by TCRdb goes unchecked. The sequence derives from a human donor with an autoimmune cytopenia, with autoimmune hepatitis or in good health (not recorded which). This CDR3 is CASREGGVGNQPQHF.